This TCR beta chain was recovered during a study of cytomegalovirus exposure and HLA in healthy donors. PCR amplification relied on 60 Vbeta primers (plus 13 Jbeta primers). Profiling relied on immunoSEQ multiplex PCR, and the TCRdb table lists in-frame clones only, not all of them. This sample has 170,000 or so clones, with approximately 80% found just once. Input material: PBMCs. The receptor was derived from a woman in her 30s in good health and CMV-seronegative.

The CDR3 coding sequence is TGTGCCAGCAGTGACAGGGCGCCGAACACTGAAGCTTTCTTT. This encodes CASSDRAPNTEAFF. The chain joins TRBV2 to TRBJ1-1; D possibly corresponds to TRBD1 (5 bases). V was clipped by 3 bases and J by 1 base, with 9 bases between them. The CDR3 consists of 14 residues. Germline CDR1 and CDR2: SNHLY and FYNNEI.